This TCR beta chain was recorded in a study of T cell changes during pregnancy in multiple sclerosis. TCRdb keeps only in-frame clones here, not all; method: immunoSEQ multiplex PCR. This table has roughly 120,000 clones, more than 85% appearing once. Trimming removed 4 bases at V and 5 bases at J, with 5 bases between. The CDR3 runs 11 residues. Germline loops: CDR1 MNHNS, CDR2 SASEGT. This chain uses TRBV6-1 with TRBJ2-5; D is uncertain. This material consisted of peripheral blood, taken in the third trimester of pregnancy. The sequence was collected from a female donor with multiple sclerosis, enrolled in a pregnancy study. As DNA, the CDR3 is TGTGCCAGCAGTGGTCGGGAGACCCAGTACTTC. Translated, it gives CASSGRETQYF.